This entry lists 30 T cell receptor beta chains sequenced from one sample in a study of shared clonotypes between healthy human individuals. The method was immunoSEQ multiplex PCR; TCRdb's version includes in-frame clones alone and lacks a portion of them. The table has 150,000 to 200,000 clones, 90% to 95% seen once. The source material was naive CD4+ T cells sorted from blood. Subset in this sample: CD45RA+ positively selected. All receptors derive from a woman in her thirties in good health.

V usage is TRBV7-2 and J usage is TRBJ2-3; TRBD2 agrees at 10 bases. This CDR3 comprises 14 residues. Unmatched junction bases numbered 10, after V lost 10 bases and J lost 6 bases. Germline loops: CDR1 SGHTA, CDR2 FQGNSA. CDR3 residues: CATPRASGSDTQYF. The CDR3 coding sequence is TGTGCCACCCCACGCGCTAGCGGGAGTGATACGCAGTATTTT. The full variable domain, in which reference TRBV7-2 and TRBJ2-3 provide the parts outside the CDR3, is GAGVSQSPSNKVTEKGKDVELRCDPISGHTALYWYRQSLGQGLEFLIYFQGNSAPDKSGLPSDRFSAERTGGSVSTLTIQRTQQEDSAVYLCATPRASGSDTQYFGPGTRLTVL.

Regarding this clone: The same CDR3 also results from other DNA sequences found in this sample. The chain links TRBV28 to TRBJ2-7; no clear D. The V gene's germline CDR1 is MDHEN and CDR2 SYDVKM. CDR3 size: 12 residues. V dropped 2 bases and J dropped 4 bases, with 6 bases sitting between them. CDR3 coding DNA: TGTGCCAGCAGTTTAGGTCAGTACGAGCAGTACTTC. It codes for CASSLGQYEQYF.

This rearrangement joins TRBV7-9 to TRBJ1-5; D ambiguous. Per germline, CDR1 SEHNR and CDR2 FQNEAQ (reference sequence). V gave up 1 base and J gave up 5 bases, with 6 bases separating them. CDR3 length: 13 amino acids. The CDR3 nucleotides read TGTGCCAGCAGCTTAGAAGAAGATCAGCCCCAGCATTTT. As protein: CASSLEEDQPQHF.

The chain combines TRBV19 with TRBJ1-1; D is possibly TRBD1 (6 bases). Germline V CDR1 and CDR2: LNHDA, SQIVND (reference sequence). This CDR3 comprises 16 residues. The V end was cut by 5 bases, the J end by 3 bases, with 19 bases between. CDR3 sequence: CASSPQRGAGDTEAFF. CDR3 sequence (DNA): TGTGCCAGTAGTCCCCAGCGGGGGGCGGGGGACACTGAAGCTTTCTTT.

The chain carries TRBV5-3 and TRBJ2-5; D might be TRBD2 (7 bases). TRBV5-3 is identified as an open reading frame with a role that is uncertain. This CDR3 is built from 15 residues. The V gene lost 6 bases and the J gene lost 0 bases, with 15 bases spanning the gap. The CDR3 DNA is TGTGCCAGAACCGAGTTGGGGGGGCACCAAGAGACCCAGTACTTC. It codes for CARTELGGHQETQYF.

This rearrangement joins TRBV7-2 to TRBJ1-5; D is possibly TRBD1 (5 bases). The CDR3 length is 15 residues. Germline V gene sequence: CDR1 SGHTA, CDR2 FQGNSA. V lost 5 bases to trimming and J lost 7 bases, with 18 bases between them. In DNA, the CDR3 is TGTGCCAGCAGCGCCCGGGGCTGGGGTGGACAGCCCCAGCATTTT. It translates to CASSARGWGGQPQHF.

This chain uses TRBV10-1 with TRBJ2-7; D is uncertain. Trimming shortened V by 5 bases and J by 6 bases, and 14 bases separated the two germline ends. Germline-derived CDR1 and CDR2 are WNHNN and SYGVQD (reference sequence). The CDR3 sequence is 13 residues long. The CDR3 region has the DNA TGCGCCAGCAGTAGCGTACCCCTCGGCGAGCAGTACTTC. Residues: CASSSVPLGEQYF.

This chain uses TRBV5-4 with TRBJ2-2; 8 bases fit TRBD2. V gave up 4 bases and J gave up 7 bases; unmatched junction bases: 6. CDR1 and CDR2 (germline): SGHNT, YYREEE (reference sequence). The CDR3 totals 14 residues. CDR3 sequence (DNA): TGTGCCAGCAGCCCGGGACTAGTCGGCGGGGAGCTGTTTTTT. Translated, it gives CASSPGLVGGELFF.

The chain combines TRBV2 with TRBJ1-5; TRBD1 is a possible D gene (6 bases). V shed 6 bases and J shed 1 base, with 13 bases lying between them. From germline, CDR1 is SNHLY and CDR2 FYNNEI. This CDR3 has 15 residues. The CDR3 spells CASSAQGLSNQPQHF. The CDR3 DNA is TGTGCCAGCAGCGCACAGGGCCTGAGCAATCAGCCCCAGCATTTT. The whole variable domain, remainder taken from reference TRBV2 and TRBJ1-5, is EPEVTQTPSHQVTQMGQEVILRCVPISNHLYFYWYRQILGQKVEFLVSFYNNEISEKSEIFDDQFSVERPDGSNFTLKIRSTKLEDSAMYFCASSAQGLSNQPQHFGDGTRLSIL.

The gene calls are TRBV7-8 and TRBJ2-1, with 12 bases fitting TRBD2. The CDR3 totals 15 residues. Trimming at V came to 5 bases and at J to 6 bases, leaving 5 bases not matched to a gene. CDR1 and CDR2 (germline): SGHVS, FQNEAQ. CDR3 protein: CASSPGLAGGNEQFF. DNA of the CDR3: TGTGCCAGCAGCCCGGGACTAGCGGGCGGCAATGAGCAGTTCTTC.

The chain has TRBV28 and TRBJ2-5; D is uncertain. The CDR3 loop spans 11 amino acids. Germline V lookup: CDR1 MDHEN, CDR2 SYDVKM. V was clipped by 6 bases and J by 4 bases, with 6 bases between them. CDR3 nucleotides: TGTGCCAGCAGAATCGCAGAGACCCAGTACTTC. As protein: CASRIAETQYF.

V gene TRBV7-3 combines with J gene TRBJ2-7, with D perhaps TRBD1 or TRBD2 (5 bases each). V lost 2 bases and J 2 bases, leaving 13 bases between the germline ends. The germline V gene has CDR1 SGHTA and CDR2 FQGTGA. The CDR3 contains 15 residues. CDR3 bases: TGTGCCAGCAGCTTACGGGGCGGGCAAGCCTACGAGCAGTACTTC. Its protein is CASSLRGGQAYEQYF.

CDR3 residues: CASSRGVSSYEQYF. CDR3 sequence (DNA): TGTGCCAGCAGCCGCGGAGTTAGCTCCTACGAGCAGTACTTC. The chain has TRBV11-2 and TRBJ2-7; D unclear. The CDR3 has 14 amino acids. V lost 5 bases, J lost 0 bases, and 11 bases lay in between. Germline assignment: CDR1 SGHAT and CDR2 FQNNGV.

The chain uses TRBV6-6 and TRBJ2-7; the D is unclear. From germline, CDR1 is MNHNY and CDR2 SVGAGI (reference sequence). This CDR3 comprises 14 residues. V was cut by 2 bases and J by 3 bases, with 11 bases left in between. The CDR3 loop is CASSYNRRNYEQYF. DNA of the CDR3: TGTGCCAGCAGTTACAATAGACGGAACTACGAGCAGTACTTC.

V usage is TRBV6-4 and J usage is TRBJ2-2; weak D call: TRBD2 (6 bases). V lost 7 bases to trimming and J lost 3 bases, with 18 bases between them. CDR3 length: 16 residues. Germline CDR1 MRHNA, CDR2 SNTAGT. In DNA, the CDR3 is TGTGCCAGCAAATCGACCGGGGAGGTAGACACCGGGGAGCTGTTTTTT. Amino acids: CASKSTGEVDTGELFF.

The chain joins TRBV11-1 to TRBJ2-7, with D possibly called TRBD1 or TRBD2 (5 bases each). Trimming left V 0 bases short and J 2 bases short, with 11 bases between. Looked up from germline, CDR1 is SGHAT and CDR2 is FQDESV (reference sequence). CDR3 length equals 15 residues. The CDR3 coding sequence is TGTGCCAGCAGCTTAGCTGGTGGGACCCCCTACGAGCAGTACTTC. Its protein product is CASSLAGGTPYEQYF.

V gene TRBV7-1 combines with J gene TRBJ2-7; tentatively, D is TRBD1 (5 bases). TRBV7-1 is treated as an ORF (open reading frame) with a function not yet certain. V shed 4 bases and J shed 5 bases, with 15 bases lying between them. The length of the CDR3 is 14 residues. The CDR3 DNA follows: TGTGCCAGCAGCTTAGGGGTTAGAAGCCACGAGCAGTACTTC. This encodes CASSLGVRSHEQYF.

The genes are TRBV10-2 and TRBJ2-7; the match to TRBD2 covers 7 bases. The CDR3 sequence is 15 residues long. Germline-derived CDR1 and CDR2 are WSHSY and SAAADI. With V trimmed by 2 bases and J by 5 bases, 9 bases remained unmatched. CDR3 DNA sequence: TGCGCCAGCAGTGAGCCCTATCTAGCGGCTGACGAGCAGTACTTC. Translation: CASSEPYLAADEQYF.

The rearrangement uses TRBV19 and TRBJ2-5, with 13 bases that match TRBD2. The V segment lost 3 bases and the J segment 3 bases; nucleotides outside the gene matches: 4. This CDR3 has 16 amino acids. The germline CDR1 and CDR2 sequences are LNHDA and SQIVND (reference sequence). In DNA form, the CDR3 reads TGTGCCAGTAGTATTTTCGGGACTAGCGGGAAAGAGACCCAGTACTTC. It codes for CASSIFGTSGKETQYF. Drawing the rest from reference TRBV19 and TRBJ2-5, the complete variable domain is DGGITQSPKYLFRKEGQNVTLSCEQNLNHDAMYWYRQDPGQGLRLIYYSQIVNDFQKGDIAEGYSVSREKKESFPLTVTSAQKNPTAFYLCASSIFGTSGKETQYFGPGTRLLVL.

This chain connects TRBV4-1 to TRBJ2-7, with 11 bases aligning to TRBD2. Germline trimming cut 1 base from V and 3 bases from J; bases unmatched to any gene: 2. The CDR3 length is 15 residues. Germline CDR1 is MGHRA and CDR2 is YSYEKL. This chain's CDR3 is CASSQGGTSGYEQYF. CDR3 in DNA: TGCGCCAGCAGCCAAGGGGGGACTAGCGGCTACGAGCAGTACTTC.

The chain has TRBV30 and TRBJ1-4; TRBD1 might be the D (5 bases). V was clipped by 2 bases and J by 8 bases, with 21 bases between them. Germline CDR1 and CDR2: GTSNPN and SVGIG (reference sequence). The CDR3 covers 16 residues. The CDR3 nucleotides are TGTGCCTGGAGTACCAAACGTACAGGATTGGGGGAAAAACTGTTTTTT. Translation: CAWSTKRTGLGEKLFF.

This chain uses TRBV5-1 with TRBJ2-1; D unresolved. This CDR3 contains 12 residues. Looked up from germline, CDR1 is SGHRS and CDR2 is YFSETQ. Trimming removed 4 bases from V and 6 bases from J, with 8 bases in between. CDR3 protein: CASSKTGNEQFF. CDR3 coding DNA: TGCGCCAGCAGCAAGACGGGCAATGAGCAGTTCTTC.

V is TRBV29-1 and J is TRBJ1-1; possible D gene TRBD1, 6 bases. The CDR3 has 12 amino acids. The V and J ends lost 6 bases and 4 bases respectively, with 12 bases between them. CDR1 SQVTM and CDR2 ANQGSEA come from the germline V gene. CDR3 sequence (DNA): TGCAGCGTCGTAAACAGGGCCACTGAAGCTTTCTTT. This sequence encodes CSVVNRATEAFF. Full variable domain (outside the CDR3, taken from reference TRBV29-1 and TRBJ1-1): SAVISQKPSRDICQRGTSLTIQCQVDSQVTMMFWYRQQPGQSLTLIATANQGSEATYESGFVIDKFPISRPNLTFSTLTVSNMSPEDSSIYLCSVVNRATEAFFGQGTRLTVV.

The CDR3 sequence is CASSLSGSDTGELFF. The CDR3 DNA is TGCGCCAGCAGCCTCAGCGGGAGTGACACCGGGGAGCTGTTTTTT. This chain uses TRBV5-1 with TRBJ2-2, with 8 bases aligning to TRBD2. This CDR3 has 15 amino acids. Germline lookup yields CDR1 SGHRS and CDR2 YFSETQ. V dropped 4 bases and J dropped 3; count of bases not matched to a gene: 5.

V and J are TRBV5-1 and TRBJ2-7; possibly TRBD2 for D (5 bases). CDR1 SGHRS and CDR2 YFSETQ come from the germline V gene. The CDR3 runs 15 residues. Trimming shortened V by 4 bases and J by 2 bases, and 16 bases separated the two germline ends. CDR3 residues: CASSPSSSEPYEQYF. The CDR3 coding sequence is TGCGCCAGCAGCCCCTCTAGCTCTGAGCCCTACGAGCAGTACTTC.

The DNA for the CDR3 is TGTGCCAGCAGGGATCAGGGGGGGACCGGGGAGCTGTTTTTT. This sequence encodes CASRDQGGTGELFF. The chain carries TRBV7-9 and TRBJ2-2; perhaps D is TRBD1 or TRBD2 (7 bases each). Trimming took off 6 bases at V and 5 bases at J, with 13 bases between the two ends. CDR3 length: 14 amino acids. Germline V gives CDR1 SEHNR, CDR2 FQNEAQ (reference sequence).

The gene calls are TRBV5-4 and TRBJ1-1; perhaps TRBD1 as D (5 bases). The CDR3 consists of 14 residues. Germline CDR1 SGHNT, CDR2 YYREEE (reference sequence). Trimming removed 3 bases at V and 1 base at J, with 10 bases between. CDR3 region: CASSWDRENTEAFF. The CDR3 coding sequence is TGTGCCAGCAGCTGGGACCGGGAGAACACTGAAGCTTTCTTT.

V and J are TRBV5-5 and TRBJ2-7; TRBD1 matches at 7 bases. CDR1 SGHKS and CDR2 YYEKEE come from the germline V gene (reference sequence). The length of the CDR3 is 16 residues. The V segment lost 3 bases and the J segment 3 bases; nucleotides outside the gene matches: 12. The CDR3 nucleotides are TGTGCCAGCAGCTCCGATGGATACAGGGGCGACTACGAGCAGTACTTC. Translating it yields CASSSDGYRGDYEQYF.

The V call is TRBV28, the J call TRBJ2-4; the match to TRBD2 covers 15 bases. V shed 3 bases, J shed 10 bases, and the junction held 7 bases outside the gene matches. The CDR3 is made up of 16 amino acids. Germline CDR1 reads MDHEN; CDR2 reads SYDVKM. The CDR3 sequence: CASSFPGLAGGVIQYF. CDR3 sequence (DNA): TGTGCCAGCAGTTTCCCGGGACTAGCGGGAGGAGTAATTCAGTACTTC.

CDR3 sequence: CASGPQLAGVHEQYF. Here the CDR3 DNA reads TGTGCCAGCGGCCCTCAACTAGCGGGAGTTCACGAGCAGTACTTC. The chain links TRBV27 to TRBJ2-7; TRBD2 agrees at 11 bases. V dropped 8 bases and J dropped 5; count of bases not matched to a gene: 11. Germline assignment: CDR1 MNHEY and CDR2 SMNVEV (reference sequence). The CDR3 consists of 15 residues.